These 21 T cell receptor beta chains came from one sample sequenced in a study of OX40 agonist ivuxolimab in advanced cancers. Clones were sequenced by immunoSEQ multiplex PCR, and TCRdb holds only the in-frame ones, with some missing. The top ten clones hold roughly 5.2% of a sample with about 46,000 clones, around nine tenths of them seen once. Sequenced here: CD4+ or CD8+ T cells sorted from blood, sampled in a trial of the OX40 agonist ivuxolimab. The origin of the receptors is an adult with an advanced solid tumor such as melanoma, head and neck, liver or kidney cancer.

The chain recombines TRBV19 with TRBJ1-1; D is undetermined. Germline-derived CDR1 and CDR2 are LNHDA and SQIVND (reference sequence). This CDR3 comprises 18 residues. V lost 4 bases, J lost 0 bases, and 21 bases lay in between. CDR3 in amino acids: CASSTRPAGFDMNTEAFF. The CDR3 coding sequence is TGTGCCAGTAGTACCCGCCCGGCCGGATTCGATATGAACACTGAAGCTTTCTTT.

This clone was seen only once. J is TRBJ2-7 and V is TRBV14; 7 nucleotides align to TRBD2. V shed 3 bases and J 7 bases; nucleotides not matched to a gene: 12. Germline V lookup: CDR1 SGHDN, CDR2 FVKESK. The CDR3 runs to 15 residues. DNA for the CDR3: TGTGCCAGCAGCCAGTACAGCGGGGCCCCTTGGGAGCAGTACTTC. As protein: CASSQYSGAPWEQYF.

A word on this clone: Within the sample, other DNA sequences also encode this same CDR3. The chain uses TRBV7-9 and TRBJ2-5; D is unclear. V was pared by 1 base and J by 1 base, with 7 bases between. CDR1 and CDR2 from the germline V gene are SEHNR and FQNEAQ (reference sequence). The CDR3 consists of 14 residues. Written as DNA, the CDR3 is TGTGCCAGCAGCTTAGTATCGGGCCAAGAGACCCAGTACTTC. Its protein product is CASSLVSGQETQYF.

The DNA for the CDR3 is TGTGCCACCGTCGACAGGGGGCTGTACACTGAAGCTTTCTTT. Translating it yields CATVDRGLYTEAFF. The chain couples TRBV6-6 to TRBJ1-1, with TRBD1 matching over 10 bases. Unmatched junction bases numbered 8, after V lost 10 bases and J lost 3 bases. The germline gives CDR1 MNHNY, CDR2 SVGAGI (reference sequence). The CDR3 has 14 residues.

The V gene is TRBV7-9, the J gene TRBJ1-2; D might be TRBD1 (5 bases). CDR3 length: 17 residues. Trimming pared 5 bases from V and 0 bases from J, leaving 19 bases between. Germline values: CDR1 SEHNR, CDR2 FQNEAQ (reference sequence). Here the CDR3 reads CASSRGDSFQANYGYTF. DNA of the CDR3: TGTGCCAGCAGCCGGGGGGACTCCTTTCAAGCTAACTATGGCTACACCTTC.

This chain joins TRBV27 and TRBJ2-1; D call uncertain. The CDR3 contains 13 residues. CDR1 is MNHEY, CDR2 SMNVEV, per germline (reference sequence). CDR3 in amino acids: CVSEAWGRNEQFF. CDR3 nucleotide sequence: TGTGTCTCTGAGGCTTGGGGAAGGAATGAGCAGTTCTTC.

The chain carries TRBV15 and TRBJ2-7; D is undetermined. The V end lost 1 base, the J end lost 3 bases, and 4 bases lay between the germline ends. Germline V gives CDR1 LNHNV, CDR2 YYDKDF (reference sequence). This CDR3 is built from 12 residues. In nucleotides, the CDR3 is TGTGCCACCAGCAGAGGTAGCTACGAGCAGTACTTC. As protein: CATSRGSYEQYF.

The chain employs TRBV7-2 and TRBJ2-1; TRBD2 matches at 7 bases. There are 14 residues in the CDR3. Per the germline V gene, CDR1 is SGHTA and CDR2 is FQGNSA. V dropped 4 bases and J dropped 5; count of bases not matched to a gene: 5. Here the CDR3 reads CASSSLAVNNEQFF. CDR3 bases: TGTGCCAGCAGCTCCCTAGCGGTTAACAATGAGCAGTTCTTC.

The gene calls are TRBV7-3 and TRBJ2-7; the match to TRBD2 covers 13 bases. The CDR3 runs 16 residues. V shed 5 bases and J 5 bases; nucleotides not matched to a gene: 9. CDR1 is SGHTA and CDR2 is FQGTGA in the germline V gene. The CDR3 DNA follows: TGTGCCAGCAGCCCTGGGACTAGCGGGATGACTGACGAGCAGTACTTC. Protein product: CASSPGTSGMTDEQYF. The complete variable domain, with remaining parts taken from reference TRBV7-3 and TRBJ2-7, reads GAGVSQTPSNKVTEKGKYVELRCDPISGHTALYWYRQSLGQGPEFLIYFQGTGAADDSGLPNDRFFAVRPEGSVSTLKIQRTERGDSAVYLCASSPGTSGMTDEQYFGPGTRLTVT.

The chain is built from TRBV14 and TRBJ1-2; D remains ambiguous. Germline CDR1 reads SGHDN; CDR2 reads FVKESK. The CDR3 is 15 amino acids. V was trimmed by 0 bases and J by 5 bases, leaving 13 bases between them. DNA of the CDR3: TGTGCCAGCAGCCAAGACCTGGCGGGGAGGTATGGCTACACCTTC. Translating gives CASSQDLAGRYGYTF.

The rearrangement joins TRBV9 to TRBJ2-7; no definite D call. V lost 4 bases and J lost 3, with 11 bases in between. The CDR3 has 13 amino acids. Per the germline V gene, CDR1 is SGDLS and CDR2 is YYNGEE. The CDR3 DNA is TGTGCCAGCAGCCCCGGGTGGCTCTACGAGCAGTACTTC. Its translation: CASSPGWLYEQYF. The complete variable domain, with remaining parts taken from reference TRBV9 and TRBJ2-7, reads DSGVTQTPKHLITATGQRVTLRCSPRSGDLSVYWYQQSLDQGLQFLIQYYNGEERAKGNILERFSAQQFPDLHSELNLSSLELGDSALYFCASSPGWLYEQYFGPGTRLTVT.

V gene TRBV28 combines with J gene TRBJ2-1; 7 nucleotides line up with TRBD2. The V gene's germline CDR1 is MDHEN and CDR2 SYDVKM. Germline trimming cut 5 bases from V and 5 bases from J; bases unmatched to any gene: 3. This CDR3 has 13 amino acids. Here the CDR3 DNA reads TGTGCCAGCAGTGTCGGGGGGAACAATGAGCAGTTCTTC. As protein: CASSVGGNNEQFF.

The chain links TRBV7-2 to TRBJ2-3; D not resolved. There are 13 residues in the CDR3. V lost 5 bases to trimming and J lost 5 bases, with 11 bases between them. Germline-derived CDR1 and CDR2 are SGHTA and FQGNSA. The CDR3 loop reads CASSPSPGDTQYF. As DNA, the CDR3 is TGTGCCAGCAGCCCTAGTCCTGGAGATACGCAGTATTTT.

The chain recombines TRBV4-1 with TRBJ2-7, with D hard to call. CDR3 size: 17 residues. CDR1 MGHRA and CDR2 YSYEKL come from the germline V gene. V lost 1 base and J 1 base, leaving 17 bases between the germline ends. For the CDR3, the DNA is TGCGCCAGCAGCCAAGTCGCCGTTGCCGATGCGTCCTACGAGCAGTACTTC. It yields the protein CASSQVAVADASYEQYF.

This clone was observed once. This chain links TRBV7-9 with TRBJ2-1, with 9 positions matching TRBD2. Germline CDR1 SEHNR, CDR2 FQNEAQ (reference sequence). The J segment lost 9 bases and the V segment lost 7 bases, leaving 7 bases of the junction unmatched. CDR3 size: 13 residues. The CDR3 loop is CASNSGRYGEQFF. In DNA form, the CDR3 reads TGTGCCAGCAACAGCGGGAGGTATGGTGAGCAGTTCTTC. The full variable domain, rest sourced from reference TRBV7-9 and TRBJ2-1, is DTGVSQNPRHKITKRGQNVTFRCDPISEHNRLYWYRQTLGQGPEFLTYFQNEAQLEKSRLLSDRFSAERPKGSFSTLEIQRTEQGDSAMYLCASNSGRYGEQFFGPGTRLTVL.

This clone was seen only once. This sequence joins TRBV4-1 and TRBJ1-5; D is undetermined. V lost 0 bases, J lost 7 bases, and 10 bases lay in between. Germline V gene data show CDR1 as MGHRA and CDR2 as YSYEKL. This CDR3 spans 14 amino acids. CDR3 protein: CASSQDFAGQPQHF. The DNA of the CDR3 is TGCGCCAGCAGCCAAGATTTCGCGGGGCAGCCCCAGCATTTT.

The chain combines TRBV9 with TRBJ2-7; tentatively, D is TRBD1 (7 bases). The CDR3 is made up of 15 amino acids. V was clipped by 4 bases and J by 2 bases, with 16 bases between them. The germline CDR1 and CDR2 sequences are SGDLS and YYNGEE. The CDR3 is CASSKGGGRTYEQYF. For the CDR3, the DNA is TGTGCCAGCAGCAAAGGAGGGGGCAGGACCTACGAGCAGTACTTC.

This sequence joins TRBV6-5 and TRBJ2-1, with D possibly matching TRBD1 (6 bases). V gave up 10 bases and J gave up 8 bases, with 21 bases separating them. The CDR3 runs to 14 residues. Germline V lookup: CDR1 MNHEY, CDR2 SVGAGI. The CDR3 protein is CATKNRQVYDEQFF. In DNA, the CDR3 is TGTGCCACAAAGAACAGACAGGTGTACGATGAGCAGTTCTTC.

V gene TRBV6-4 combines with J gene TRBJ2-1; 7 bases match TRBD1. The CDR3 has 13 residues. Looked up from germline, CDR1 is MRHNA and CDR2 is SNTAGT. Germline trimming cut 0 bases from V and 10 bases from J; bases unmatched to any gene: 3. Here the CDR3 DNA reads TGTGCCAGCAGTGACTCCGACAGGGTCGAGCAGTTCTTC. Translated: CASSDSDRVEQFF.

This chain uses TRBV27 with TRBJ2-3, with 7 bases matching TRBD1. This CDR3 has 16 residues. Trimming took 4 bases from V and 6 from J; bases not matched to a gene: 13. Germline loops: CDR1 MNHEY, CDR2 SMNVEV (reference sequence). CDR3 in DNA: TGTGCCAGCAGTTGGACCGGGGACAGTATCCGGGATACGCAGTATTTT. Translating it yields CASSWTGDSIRDTQYF.

The rearrangement uses TRBV7-2 and TRBJ2-2, with 7 bases fitting TRBD1. The V gene's germline CDR1 is SGHTA and CDR2 FQGNSA. The CDR3 contains 16 residues. The ends lost 5 bases at V and 2 bases at J; junction bases unmatched: 8. This CDR3 reads CASSAPDRPNTGELFF. The CDR3 coding sequence is TGTGCCAGCAGCGCTCCGGACAGGCCCAACACCGGGGAGCTGTTTTTT.